The TCR beta chain under discussion was sequenced for a study of naive and memory T cell subsets (dated by TCRdb to about 2017). Regarding the study in general: Sorted naive and memory T cell subsets from peripheral blood were analyzed in the study using a UMI-based, open-source pipeline for TCR alpha and beta sequencing. IgG serology results and the functional CMV T cell responses were in complete agreement. RNA was DNase-treated and reverse transcribed with TCR constant-region primers, mostly using SuperScript III.

This clonotype was recorded at least ten times. Its cognate antigen has yet to be identified. No much larger clone exists at a distance of one base, and base qualities are not known. Library preparation used UMI-ligation and nested PCR. The beta constant-region primer was an equimolar mix of two oligonucleotides covering both TRBC1 and TRBC2. A single-stranded oligonucleotide bearing the SP2 primer plus a 12-nucleotide UMI was ligated onto the 3' end of the cDNA by T4 RNA ligase 1. The ligated cDNA went through four rounds of PCR with nested alpha and beta constant-region primers together with the SP2 primer. The ligation reaction was kept at 16 degrees C for about 19-25 hours. To avoid over-amplification, PCR2 was usually performed as a SYBR Green qPCR and halted once a predetermined threshold was reached. Apart from the first purification, every purification step used Agencourt AMPure XP magnetic beads. Library amounts were measured by Qubit and library quality was assessed on a TapeStation, where the main peak was expected at around 650 bp. Pooled libraries were sequenced on an Illumina MiSeq with v2 2x251 paired-end kits, typically giving roughly 0.95-2.3 million reads per sample. Each sample's library went into the pool at approximately 4 nM, and roughly 5-7.5% PhiX was added to help with cluster recognition. Concerning the study's data processing: FASTQ reads processed by Demultiplexor were assigned V and J genes by Decombinator through tag matching that tolerated a single base-pair mismatch. By using UMIs, Collapsinator corrected both sequencing errors and the frequency errors caused by PCR heterogeneity. CDR3Translator translated TCRs and extracted CDR3s from the conserved cysteine to the FGXG phenylalanine, flagging non-productive sequences. Gini, Shannon entropy and inverse Simpson indices were calculated on repertoires subsampled to equal numbers of UMI-defined TCRs. Within the linear range, a power law was fitted to clonotype abundance distributions using maximum likelihood. Similar UMI counts, unique TCR numbers and clonal distributions were obtained with the pipeline and with MIGEC on one naive CD8 sample. Repertoires were searched for around 7,000 CMV-associated CDR3 sequences compiled from VDJdb and a published dataset. The public reads were run again by TCRdb, first through fastp at Q25 and then through MiXCR, and only productive beta chains were kept. Every CDR3 protein is listed once, alongside the most common genes and DNA of its rows. TCRdb's processing, not the study's, gives the V and J calls here. For this sample the table gives 23,000 or so distinct CDR3 sequences, of which roughly 9.6% were detected only once. The top ten constitute about a sixth of the sample.

What the research found in general, with its limitations: After error correction, over 90% of naive TCR sequences appeared only once, giving much steeper abundance distributions than memory subsets. A clonotype was defined as a single alpha or beta chain sequence rather than as a paired alpha/beta receptor. In both CD4 and CD8 cells, the Gini index increased while Shannon and inverse Simpson diversity decreased from naive through CM, EM and EMRA. The repertoire findings for the naive and memory subsets could not be validated, as no ground truth was available. RNA-based TCR counts may be affected by expression changes linked to T cell activation and differentiation. TCR abundance followed a power law whose exponent differed between naive and memory subsets but was consistent across the three individuals.

V lost 6 bases and J lost 5 bases, and the count of bases not matched to a germline gene is 11. The CDR3 contains 15 residues, cysteine and phenylalanine counted. The DNA shown is the 45-base CDR3, in frame from base 1. Based on the germline V gene (reference sequence), the CDR1 and CDR2 sequences are SEHNR and FQNEAQ. TCR alpha and beta chain libraries were amplified separately from the second PCR step onward. The CMV status of each donor was determined by measuring IFNgamma production from CD4+ T cells after fresh PBMCs had been stimulated overnight with CMV viral lysate. Miltenyi beads were used first to positively select CD4 T cells, and CD8 T cells were then positively selected from the CD4-negative fraction. Cells were stained for CD3, CD4, CD8, CD45RA, CD27 and a live/dead dye and were sorted on a BD Aria II into four subsets based on CD45RA and CD27. Blood came from a few healthy volunteers, each fractionated into CD4 and CD8 T cells and then into four differentiation subsets. About 130 ml of peripheral blood was collected from each donor, and PBMC were isolated by Ficoll-Paque PLUS density-gradient centrifugation. The sorted cells were lysed in RLT buffer, after which RNA was extracted using a Qiagen RNeasy kit and kept at -80 degrees C.

The rearranged chain carries TRBV7-9 and TRBJ2-5; TRBD2 aligns with 8 central bases. This TCR derives from a human donor in good health. The sequencing sample was made of central memory CD8+ T cells from blood. The cell subset or site label of this sample denotes: central memory, CD45RA- CD27+. The DNA sequence follows: TGTGCCAGCAGTCTCCGAGCGGGAGAAGAGGAGACCCAGTACTTC. Its amino acids are CASSLRAGEEETQYF.